A selection of T cell receptor beta chains follows, all from one sample in a study of immune cell composition in non-small cell lung cancer. Assay: immunoSEQ multiplex PCR; the TCRdb copy retains only in-frame clones and omits some. The repertoire holds a few thousand clones, with 81% as singletons. The sequenced material came from lung tumor tissue. The receptors were sampled from a human donor with non-small cell lung cancer. CDR3s include the opening cysteine and the closing phenylalanine or tryptophan. A D gene is named only where the DNA matches it firmly. Clone size is not always given. Where it is, it says once, few, many or a class for expanded clones.

len	v_gene	abundance	j_gene	d_gene	CDR3aa	CDR3nt
12	TRBV11-2	-	TRBJ2-7	-	CASSPGQFEQYF	TGTGCCAGCAGCCCAGGACAATTCGAGCAGTACTTC
19	TRBV5-1	-	TRBJ2-5	-	CASSLAEGSLRQPGETQYF	TGCGCCAGCAGCTTGGCCGAAGGGAGTTTGCGCCAACCCGGGGAGACCCAGTACTTC
16	TRBV5-1	-	TRBJ2-2	-	CASSLAAGSDTGELFF	TGCGCCAGCAGCTTGGCCGCAGGGTCGGACACCGGGGAGCTGTTTTTT
13	TRBV28	few	TRBJ2-2	TRBD2	CASSTGLAERLFF	TGTGCCAGCAGCACGGGACTAGCGGAACGGCTGTTTTTT
14	TRBV29-1	-	TRBJ2-7	-	CSAVDRISSYEQYF	TGCAGCGCCGTTGACAGGATCAGCTCCTACGAGCAGTACTTC
15	TRBV27	-	TRBJ2-2	TRBD2	CASSSKRDLRGELFF	TGTGCCAGCAGTTCTAAGCGGGACCTGCGCGGGGAGCTGTTTTTT
16	TRBV19	-	TRBJ2-3	TRBD2	CASSIGTSGSTDTQYF	TGTGCCAGTAGTATAGGTACTAGCGGAAGCACAGATACGCAGTATTTT
14	TRBV7-9	-	TRBJ1-2	-	CASSLVGETAGYTF	TGTGCCAGCAGCTTAGTAGGAGAGACAGCTGGCTACACCTTC
15	TRBV2	-	TRBJ1-5	-	CASSERDRSLGPQHF	TGTGCCAGCAGTGAACGAGACAGGAGTCTGGGGCCCCAGCATTTT
16	TRBV6-1	-	TRBJ2-1	TRBD2	CASSGGAGGSYNEQFF	TGTGCCAGCAGTGGCGGAGCGGGAGGTTCCTACAATGAGCAGTTCTTC
14	TRBV2	once	TRBJ1-2	TRBD1	CASSEVGTGVGYTF	TGTGCCAGCAGTGAAGTAGGGACAGGGGTAGGCTACACCTTC
14	TRBV28	-	TRBJ1-2	-	CASSLGRGYSGYTF	TGTGCCAGCAGTTTAGGAAGGGGTTATAGCGGCTACACCTTC
12	TRBV12-5	-	TRBJ1-1	-	CASGLGQLRAFF	TGTGCTAGTGGTTTGGGACAGTTACGGGCTTTCTTT
13	TRBV7-8	-	TRBJ1-1	-	CASSLVQYTEAFF	TGTGCCAGCAGCTTAGTACAGTACACTGAAGCTTTCTTT
16	TRBV7-9	-	TRBJ2-1	-	CASSPRTNKGYNEQFF	TGTGCCAGCAGCCCCAGGACTAACAAAGGATACAATGAGCAGTTCTTC
15	TRBV5-1	-	TRBJ2-7	TRBD1	CASRDGQVLSYEQYF	TGCGCCAGCAGAGATGGACAGGTCCTCTCCTACGAGCAGTACTTC
14	TRBV5-1	-	TRBJ2-3	TRBD2	CASSRTSGPDTQYF	TGCGCCAGCAGCCGGACTAGCGGGCCAGATACGCAGTATTTT
14	TRBV19	-	TRBJ1-5	TRBD1	CASSDRQGNQPQHF	TGTGCCAGTAGTGATCGACAGGGGAATCAGCCCCAGCATTTT
11	TRBV5-1	-	TRBJ2-3	-	CASSEADTQYF	TGCGCCAGCAGCGAGGCAGATACGCAGTATTTT
15	TRBV9	-	TRBJ2-7	-	CASSVGVGASYEQYF	TGTGCCAGCAGCGTAGGGGTAGGGGCATCCTACGAGCAGTACTTC
14	TRBV29-1	once	TRBJ2-1	TRBD1	CSVTGGSSYNEQFF	TGCAGCGTTACAGGGGGTAGCTCCTACAATGAGCAGTTCTTC
14	TRBV6-5	-	TRBJ2-6	-	CASSLSNGANVLTF	TGTGCCAGCAGCCTGAGCAATGGGGCCAACGTCCTGACTTTC
13	TRBV19	-	TRBJ2-2	-	CASAGPNTGELFF	TGTGCCAGTGCGGGCCCGAACACCGGGGAGCTGTTTTTT
15	TRBV15	few	TRBJ1-5	TRBD1	CATSRVRQGEGPQHF	TGTGCCACCAGCAGAGTTAGACAGGGGGAGGGTCCCCAGCATTTT
12	TRBV30	-	TRBJ2-1	-	CAWSEVGVEQFF	TGTGCCTGGAGTGAGGTGGGAGTAGAGCAGTTCTTC
14	TRBV11-3	-	TRBJ2-1	-	CASSYGGSYNEQFF	TGTGCCAGCAGCTACGGAGGCTCCTACAATGAGCAGTTCTTC
16	TRBV11-3	-	TRBJ2-2	TRBD2	CASSPGTSEYTGELFF	TGTGCCAGCAGCCCCGGGACTAGCGAGTACACCGGGGAGCTGTTTTTT
16	TRBV5-1	-	TRBJ2-3	TRBD2	CASSLGGLAVPDTQYF	TGCGCCAGCAGCTTGGGTGGACTAGCGGTCCCAGATACGCAGTATTTT
13	TRBV19	few	TRBJ1-1	-	CASSVKGDTEAFF	TGTGCCAGTAGTGTTAAGGGGGACACTGAAGCTTTCTTT
15	TRBV19	-	TRBJ2-6	-	CASSRTGSGANVLTF	TGTGCCAGTAGTCGCACAGGGTCTGGGGCCAACGTCCTGACTTTC
11	TRBV20-1	-	TRBJ2-5	-	CSARSRETQYF	TGCAGTGCTAGATCTCGGGAGACCCAGTACTTC
14	TRBV9	-	TRBJ2-7	-	CASSKTGGYYEQYF	TGTGCCAGCAGCAAGACAGGAGGTTACTACGAGCAGTACTTC
15	TRBV6-5	-	TRBJ1-4	-	CASSYSRVANEKLFF	TGTGCCAGCAGTTACTCCAGGGTGGCTAATGAAAAACTGTTTTTT
20	TRBV15	-	TRBJ2-1	TRBD2	CATSRATGLAGGSSYNEQFF	TGTGCCACCAGCAGAGCAACGGGACTAGCGGGGGGGAGCTCCTACAATGAGCAGTTCTTC
12	TRBV29-1	-	TRBJ2-5	-	CSVPGGSWVQYF	TGCAGCGTCCCAGGGGGGTCATGGGTCCAGTACTTC
13	TRBV5-1	-	TRBJ2-1	-	CASSNPGGNEQFF	TGCGCCAGCAGTAATCCCGGGGGCAATGAGCAGTTCTTC
18	TRBV19	few	TRBJ2-3	TRBD2	CASSIFASGLAGGDTQYF	TGTGCCAGTAGTATATTCGCCTCGGGACTAGCGGGAGGTGATACGCAGTATTTT
16	TRBV28	-	TRBJ1-5	TRBD1	CASSPDLTGLKQPQHF	TGTGCCAGCAGTCCCGACCTGACAGGGCTCAAACAGCCCCAGCATTTT
15	TRBV10-2	few	TRBJ1-1	-	CASSDGAKGNTEAFF	TGCGCCAGCAGTGATGGGGCGAAAGGGAACACTGAAGCTTTCTTT
13	TRBV6-5	once	TRBJ2-7	TRBD2	CASRSSGTYEQYF	TGTGCCAGCAGGAGTAGCGGGACTTACGAGCAGTACTTC
11	TRBV28	-	TRBJ2-5	-	CASSPRETQYF	TGTGCCAGCAGTCCGAGGGAGACCCAGTACTTC
13	TRBV6-5	once	TRBJ1-2	TRBD1	CASSLDRGYGYTF	TGTGCCAGCAGTTTAGACAGGGGCTATGGCTACACCTTC
16	TRBV5-1	once	TRBJ2-1	TRBD1	CASSVGQGDDDNEQFF	TGCGCCAGCAGCGTGGGACAGGGGGACGACGACAATGAGCAGTTCTTC
11	TRBV10-3	-	TRBJ2-1	-	CAIAVGNEQFF	TGTGCCATCGCGGTTGGTAATGAGCAGTTCTTC
15	TRBV28	-	TRBJ2-1	-	CASRTGLSSYNEQFF	TGTGCCAGCAGGACAGGCCTAAGCTCCTACAATGAGCAGTTCTTC
13	TRBV11-2	-	TRBJ2-7	-	CASSFGQRYEQYF	TGTGCCAGCAGCTTCGGACAGCGCTACGAGCAGTACTTC
13	TRBV6-1	-	TRBJ1-1	TRBD1	CASKSTGITEAFF	TGTGCCAGCAAGTCGACAGGGATTACTGAAGCTTTCTTT
16	TRBV5-1	once	TRBJ2-1	TRBD2	CASSFLAGGSPGEQFF	TGCGCCAGCAGCTTTCTAGCGGGAGGCTCCCCGGGTGAGCAGTTCTTC